This T cell receptor (beta chain) was identified in a study of shared clonotypes between healthy human individuals. A remark on this clone: This sample includes further DNA sequences coding for the same CDR3.

Methods used by the authors: Junction-only sequences without quality scores were provided by ImmunoSEQ, so filtering was different. The method was immunoSEQ multiplex PCR; TCRdb's version includes in-frame clones alone and lacks a portion of them. V and J calls and clone size follow that table, whereas D and trimming were derived from the DNA. This table has around 1.4 million clones, 97% to 99% appearing once. This clonotype was sampled from a man aged 25 to 45 in good health. Source material: naive CD4+ T cells sorted from blood. Documented subset: CD45RA+ positively selected.

The CDR3 loop is CSVGGSYGYTF. The CDR3 DNA sequence: TGCAGCGTTGGGGGCAGTTATGGCTACACCTTC. This chain connects TRBV29-1 to TRBJ1-2, with D possibly TRBD1 on 5 matching bases. Germline V gene sequence: CDR1 SQVTM, CDR2 ANQGSEA. This CDR3 is built from 11 residues. V lost 4 bases, J lost 5 bases, and 8 bases lay in between.